This is a list of T cell receptor beta chains from one sample in a study of neurological immune-mediated disorders. TCRdb independently ran MiXCR on the 5' RACE reads; one entry per CDR3 protein. Of 15,000 to 20,000 distinct CDR3 sequences detected, about 7.5% appear once; the ten largest clones hold about a sixth. The sequenced sample was CD8+ T cells from blood. All receptors come from a woman between 25 and 40 years old with HTLV-1-associated myelopathy (HAM/TSP). Both conserved end residues are part of each CDR3.

J gene: TRBJ2-1; V gene: TRBV7-9; CDR3 protein: CASSSGQGARNEQFF
J gene: TRBJ2-7; V gene: TRBV20-1; CDR3 protein: CSASLGYEQYF
J gene: TRBJ2-7; V gene: TRBV7-6; CDR3 protein: CASSLLDRTYEQYF
J gene: TRBJ2-1; V gene: TRBV11-2; CDR3 protein: CASSFMGARSYNEQFF
J gene: TRBJ1-1; V gene: TRBV5-6; CDR3 protein: CASSLGPNTEAFF
J gene: TRBJ2-7; V gene: TRBV7-9; CDR3 protein: CASSLAADKNYEQYF
J gene: TRBJ2-6; V gene: TRBV15; CDR3 protein: CATTLEQGSGANVLTF
J gene: TRBJ1-2; V gene: TRBV12-3/TRBV12-4; CDR3 protein: CASSPIGEGDYGYTF
J gene: TRBJ1-5; V gene: TRBV4-1; CDR3 protein: CASSQVVRGPGNQPQHF
J gene: TRBJ1-1; V gene: TRBV20-1; CDR3 protein: CSAKGQGDTEAFF
J gene: TRBJ2-1; V gene: TRBV20-1; CDR3 protein: CSASLLTGGSSYNEQFF
J gene: TRBJ2-4; V gene: TRBV5-1; CDR3 protein: CASSLSSRMDRAHF
J gene: TRBJ1-1; V gene: TRBV7-2; CDR3 protein: CASNYGHEYAFF
J gene: TRBJ1-2; V gene: TRBV27; CDR3 protein: CASSLFVGNYGYTF
J gene: TRBJ1-5; V gene: TRBV7-8; CDR3 protein: CASSLGPQGSGNQPQHF
J gene: TRBJ2-7; V gene: TRBV27; CDR3 protein: CASSYTSGGYEQYF
J gene: TRBJ1-1; V gene: TRBV5-1; CDR3 protein: CASSSPTGYGFTEAFF
J gene: TRBJ2-1; V gene: TRBV14; CDR3 protein: CASSHGEFGLYNEQFF
J gene: TRBJ2-3; V gene: TRBV5-1; CDR3 protein: CASSVTSGGEADTQYF
J gene: TRBJ2-3; V gene: TRBV20-1; CDR3 protein: CSSLGAGWSTDTQYF